Below, 18 T cell receptor beta chains from the same sample are listed, as sequenced in a study of blood T cell repertoires in COVID-19. Data came from immunoSEQ multiplex PCR; TCRdb stores just in-frame clones and leaves some out. The table has fewer than 400,000 clones, approximately 81% seen once. Sequencing input: PBMCs or T cells enriched from blood (not recorded which). Receptors were obtained from a woman aged 30 to 39 who had been exposed to COVID-19.

V and J are TRBV9 and TRBJ1-4, with 9 bases fitting TRBD1. With 4 bases clipped from V and 6 bases from J, the junction kept 7 bases outside the gene matches. The CDR3 sequence is 15 residues long. Germline values: CDR1 SGDLS, CDR2 YYNGEE. The CDR3 region is CASSPTGGDYEKLFF. CDR3 coding DNA: TGTGCCAGCAGCCCCACAGGGGGCGATTATGAAAAACTGTTTTTT.

This clone came up a few times. The V and J genes are TRBV10-1 and TRBJ1-1; D is uncertain. The germline CDR1 and CDR2 sequences are WNHNN and SYGVQD (reference sequence). The CDR3 has 12 residues. In DNA form, the CDR3 reads TGCGCATGCCCAGCGGGCGACGCTGAAGCTTTCTTT. Amino acid sequence: CACPAGDAEAFF.

V and J are TRBV6-1 and TRBJ1-1; D perhaps matches TRBD1 (6 bases). Germline CDR1 and CDR2: MNHNS and SASEGT. The V and J ends lost 3 bases and 6 bases respectively, with 20 bases between them. The CDR3 totals 16 residues. The CDR3 sequence is CASSEGILGHFAEAFF. CDR3 coding DNA: TGTGCCAGCAGTGAGGGGATACTGGGACACTTCGCTGAAGCTTTCTTT.

The chain carries TRBV6-5 and TRBJ1-1, with D unresolved. The CDR3 spans 13 residues. The germline V gene encodes CDR1 MNHEY and CDR2 SVGAGI. V dropped 4 bases and J dropped 0 bases, with 6 bases sitting between them. The DNA for the CDR3 is TGTGCCAGCAGTTCCACATTGAACACTGAAGCTTTCTTT. Its translation is CASSSTLNTEAFF.

V is TRBV29-1 and J is TRBJ2-7; the D gene is possibly TRBD2 (5 bases). V was shortened by 6 bases and J by 2 bases, with 20 bases between the two germline ends. The CDR3 spans 15 residues. The germline V gene encodes CDR1 SQVTM and CDR2 ANQGSEA. In nucleotides, the CDR3 is TGCAGCGTCAGATCCGGGATTTTGGGCACCTACGAGCAGTACTTC. Protein: CSVRSGILGTYEQYF.

The CDR3 nucleotides are TGTGCCAGCAGCCTACGGGACAGGGTGTATGGCTACACCTTC. This sequence encodes CASSLRDRVYGYTF. V usage is TRBV7-9 and J usage is TRBJ1-2, with TRBD1 identical over 9 bases. The CDR3 has 14 residues. CDR1 and CDR2 (germline): SEHNR, FQNEAQ (reference sequence). After removal of 5 bases from V and 5 bases from J, the junction contained 6 bases not matched to a gene.

The chain employs TRBV7-2 and TRBJ1-2; D call uncertain. This CDR3 has 15 amino acids. Germline CDR1 is SGHTA and CDR2 is FQGNSA. Trimming removed 3 bases from V and 5 bases from J, with 16 bases in between. Here the CDR3 reads CASSFPALGKYGYTF. The CDR3 DNA reads as TGTGCCAGCAGCTTCCCCGCCCTGGGCAAATATGGCTACACCTTC.

The chain carries TRBV7-9 and TRBJ1-2; 7 bases are a match to TRBD1. This CDR3 spans 11 amino acids. The ends lost 5 bases at V and 8 bases at J; junction bases unmatched: 2. Germline V lookup: CDR1 SEHNR, CDR2 FQNEAQ (reference sequence). For the CDR3, the DNA is TGTGCCAGCAGCCGGGACAGCGGCTACACCTTC. Protein sequence: CASSRDSGYTF. The full variable domain, rest sourced from reference TRBV7-9 and TRBJ1-2, is DTGVSQNPRHKITKRGQNVTFRCDPISEHNRLYWYRQTLGQGPEFLTYFQNEAQLEKSRLLSDRFSAERPKGSFSTLEIQRTEQGDSAMYLCASSRDSGYTFGSGTRLTVV.

The chain is built from TRBV10-3 and TRBJ2-3; 11 bases map to TRBD2. Germline trimming cut 2 bases from V and 2 bases from J; bases unmatched to any gene: 6. The CDR3 runs to 17 residues. Germline values: CDR1 ENHRY, CDR2 SYGVKD. In nucleotides, the CDR3 is TGTGCCATCAGTGAGCCGACTAGCGGGACCCTCACAGATACGCAGTATTTT. This codes for CAISEPTSGTLTDTQYF.

V usage is TRBV7-2 and J usage is TRBJ2-7, with 8 bases lining up with TRBD1. V lost 5 bases, J lost 3 bases, and 12 bases stayed unmatched. The CDR3 contains 16 residues. The germline V gene has CDR1 SGHTA and CDR2 FQGNSA. In DNA form, the CDR3 reads TGTGCCAGCAGCCTGATACTGGACAGGGTGAACTACGAGCAGTACTTC. Amino acids: CASSLILDRVNYEQYF.

The chain has TRBV4-1 and TRBJ1-1; D is perhaps TRBD1 (6 bases). Germline assignment: CDR1 MGHRA and CDR2 YSYEKL. This CDR3 is built from 15 residues. Trimming left V 1 base short and J 4 bases short, with 13 bases between. The CDR3 nucleotides are TGCGCCAGCAGCCAAGTGCATACAGGGAGCACTGAAGCTTTCTTT. Translating gives CASSQVHTGSTEAFF.

DNA for the CDR3: TGCGCCAGCAGTTACTTGGCCCCGGGGCTAGCGGGGGGCCGTACCTACGAGCAGTACTTC. It specifies CASSYLAPGLAGGRTYEQYF. The chain links TRBV5-1 to TRBJ2-7; the match to TRBD2 covers 11 bases. With 5 bases clipped from V and 2 bases from J, the junction kept 21 bases outside the gene matches. Germline CDR1 reads SGHRS; CDR2 reads YFSETQ. CDR3 length: 20 amino acids.

This clone was recorded a few times. The rearrangement links TRBV28 to TRBJ1-4; the match to TRBD1 covers 8 bases. The junction had 11 bases not matched to a gene; V was cut back by 6 bases and J by 8 bases. The CDR3 extends over 15 amino acids. CDR1 and CDR2 (germline): MDHEN, SYDVKM. DNA for the CDR3: TGTGCCAGCAGGGAAACGGACAGGGCCGGGGAAAAACTGTTTTTT. Protein: CASRETDRAGEKLFF.

V and J are TRBV2 and TRBJ2-3, with 12 bases identical to TRBD2. The CDR3 consists of 14 residues. The J segment lost 6 bases and the V segment lost 9 bases, leaving 7 bases of the junction unmatched. Germline assignment: CDR1 SNHLY and CDR2 FYNNEI. The CDR3, as DNA: TGTGCCAGTCACCTAGCGGGAGGGCAGGATACGCAGTATTTT. Its protein product is CASHLAGGQDTQYF.

The rearrangement links TRBV19 to TRBJ1-1, with a tentative D call TRBD1 (6 bases). This CDR3 is 13 amino acids long. V lost 3 bases, J lost 5 bases, and 10 bases lay in between. The germline V gene encodes CDR1 LNHDA and CDR2 SQIVND (reference sequence). The CDR3 loop is CASSIYRATEAFF. For the CDR3, the DNA is TGTGCCAGTAGTATTTACAGGGCGACTGAAGCTTTCTTT.

V is TRBV28 and J is TRBJ1-1, with 8 bases lining up with TRBD1. Germline V gene lookup returns CDR1 MDHEN and CDR2 SYDVKM. This CDR3 region has 16 residues. J gave up 7 bases and V 5 bases, and 15 bases lay outside the gene matches. The CDR3 reads CASSPATWTGLNEAFF. The CDR3, as DNA: TGTGCCAGCAGTCCCGCAACGTGGACAGGGCTAAATGAAGCTTTCTTT.

There are a few counts of this clone. This chain connects TRBV7-9 to TRBJ1-4, with a tentative D call TRBD1 (5 bases). The germline gives CDR1 SEHNR, CDR2 FQNEAQ (reference sequence). Trimming removed 1 base from V and 5 bases from J, with 14 bases in between. The CDR3 consists of 16 residues. The CDR3 loop is CASSLVRQGPNEKLFF. CDR3 DNA: TGTGCCAGCAGCTTAGTACGTCAGGGCCCCAATGAAAAACTGTTTTTT.

The chain employs TRBV6-5 and TRBJ1-2; 10 bases fit TRBD1. Losses at the gene ends were 5 bases for V and 8 bases for J; bases not matched to a gene: 8. Per the germline V gene, CDR1 is MNHEY and CDR2 is SVGAGI. The CDR3 consists of 14 residues. CDR3 in DNA: TGTGCCAGCAGTCCACGACAGGGGGCAAGCGGCTACACCTTC. Its protein product is CASSPRQGASGYTF.